The rows below give T cell receptor beta chains drawn from one sample of a study of blood T cell repertoires in COVID-19. Libraries were prepared by immunoSEQ multiplex PCR; TCRdb keeps only in-frame clonotypes and omits some of them. The table has hundreds of thousands of clones, approximately 85% seen once. The sequenced sample was peripheral blood. The receptors shown here come from a young woman with acute or convalescent COVID-19. The CDR3 runs from the conserved cysteine through the conserved F or W. A D gene is named only where the DNA matches it firmly. Clone size is given for some rows only: seen once, a few or many times, or a class if the clone is expanded.

TGCGCCAGCAGCCAAGAGGGTCGGGAGGCCTCCTACGAGCAGTACTTC CASSQEGREASYEQYF TRBV4-1 . TRBJ2-7 TRBD2
TGTGCCAGCAGTCTTAATAGCGGGACGGGCTACTTC CASSLNSGTGYF TRBV12-3/TRBV12-4 once TRBJ2-5 TRBD2
TGTGCCTGGAGTGTATTTCCGGGACAGGGAGGGTACGAGCAGTACTTC CAWSVFPGQGGYEQYF TRBV30 . TRBJ2-7 TRBD1
TGTGCCAGCAGCACGTACCGGGACAGGAATGAAAAACTGTTTTTT CASSTYRDRNEKLFF TRBV11-2 . TRBJ1-4 TRBD1
TGTGCCAGCACCCACTCGTACGAGCAGTACTTC CASTHSYEQYF TRBV6-5 . TRBJ2-7 .
TGTGCCAGCAGCTTGGAGTTATCGGGACTAGCGGGAGATACGCAGTATTTT CASSLELSGLAGDTQYF TRBV5-4 . TRBJ2-3 TRBD2
TGCGCCAGCAGCCTCCAGGACTGGAGGGCAGATACGCAGTATTTT CASSLQDWRADTQYF TRBV5-1 few TRBJ2-3 .
TGTGCCATCAGTGGCACTAGCGGGAGGGCCGTTGGGGAGACCCAGTACTTC CAISGTSGRAVGETQYF TRBV10-3 . TRBJ2-5 TRBD2
TGTGCCAGTACCAAAAGGGGAGGGGTTGCGGGAAACACCATATATTTT CASTKRGGVAGNTIYF TRBV19 . TRBJ1-3 .
TGTGCCAGCAGTCCCAACCTCGTCGGGGAAAAACTGTTTTTT CASSPNLVGEKLFF TRBV27 . TRBJ1-4 .
TGTGCCAGCAGCTTAGAACAGGGTGAGCCCCAGCATTTT CASSLEQGEPQHF TRBV11-3 . TRBJ1-5 .
TGTGCCAGCTCACCCCCTACTGCGCGGGGGTCCGAGCAGTACTTC CASSPPTARGSEQYF TRBV18 . TRBJ2-7 TRBD2
TGTGCCAGCAGCAGGACTAGCGGACATACGCAGTATTTT CASSRTSGHTQYF TRBV3-1/TRBV3-2 once TRBJ2-3 TRBD2
TGTGCCAGTAGTATCGGAGGGGATGACTACACCTTC CASSIGGDDYTF TRBV19 . TRBJ1-2 .
TGTGCCAGCAGTGACTACGGGGGGCAGGTTGAGCAGTTCTTC CASSDYGGQVEQFF TRBV6-4 . TRBJ2-1 .
TGTGCCTGGAGCCATGAGGGCCCGAGCTCCTACGAGCAGTACTTC CAWSHEGPSSYEQYF TRBV30 . TRBJ2-7 .
TGCGCCAGCAGCGGCGGCACGAACACCGGGGAGCTGTTTTTT CASSGGTNTGELFF TRBV5-1 . TRBJ2-2 .
TGTGCCAGCAGCTACCTTCAGGGTACCACTGAAGCTTTCTTT CASSYLQGTTEAFF TRBV27 . TRBJ1-1 .
TGCGCCAGCAGCCAGGGACAGGGTTATGAAAAACTGTTTTTT CASSQGQGYEKLFF TRBV4-1 . TRBJ1-4 TRBD1
TGTGCCAGCAGCCCGCGGAGTTTGGATGAGCAGTTCTTC CASSPRSLDEQFF TRBV5-5 . TRBJ2-1 .
TGTGCCATCAGTGAGTCTGCAGCGGGAAGGTACAATGAGCAGTTCTTC CAISESAAGRYNEQFF TRBV10-3 . TRBJ2-1 TRBD2
TGTGCCAGCAGCTTAGGCCTTCGGAGAGTCTACAATGAGCAGTTCTTC CASSLGLRRVYNEQFF TRBV13 . TRBJ2-1 .
TGTGCCAGCAGCTTGGCCGACACCAACACTGAAGCTTTCTTT CASSLADTNTEAFF TRBV5-4 few TRBJ1-1 .
TGTGCCAGTAGTTTGACAGCCGACTATGGCTACACCTTC CASSLTADYGYTF TRBV19 . TRBJ1-2 .
TGTGCCAGCAGAACTATAACAGGGATTGCTGAAGCTTTCTTT CASRTITGIAEAFF TRBV27 . TRBJ1-1 .
TGCAGCGTTTGGTCAGGCGCGAATAATGAGCAGTTCTTC CSVWSGANNEQFF TRBV29-1 once TRBJ2-1 .
TGTGCCAGCAGCCTACGGGACAGCAATTCACCCCTCCACTTT CASSLRDSNSPLHF TRBV14 . TRBJ1-6 TRBD1
TGTGCCAGCAGTCCAGCAGGGTGGAGCAATCAGCCCCAGCATTTT CASSPAGWSNQPQHF TRBV6-5 . TRBJ1-5 .
TGTGCCAGCAGCTTATCCGACAGGAGCAATCAGCCCCAGCATTTT CASSLSDRSNQPQHF TRBV7-9 . TRBJ1-5 .
TGTGCCAGCAGCCAAGCCAGTTGGACTGAAGCTTTCTTT CASSQASWTEAFF TRBV4-2 . TRBJ1-1 .
TGTGCCAGCACCAATTGGGGGCACGGCAATCAGCCCCAGCATTTT CASTNWGHGNQPQHF TRBV5-6 . TRBJ1-5 .
TGTGCCAGCAGTTTACCTCCGGGGAACATTCAGTACTTC CASSLPPGNIQYF TRBV12-3/TRBV12-4 . TRBJ2-4 .
TGCGCCAGCAGCTTACAGGAAGCGCCTAACTATGGCTACACCTTC CASSLQEAPNYGYTF TRBV5-1 . TRBJ1-2 .
TGTGCCAGCAGCCTCTACAGGGGTTTGAGGGAAAAACTGTTTTTT CASSLYRGLREKLFF TRBV7-2 . TRBJ1-4 TRBD1
TGTGCCAGCAGCATAAGTCCGACAGGGTATGAGCAGTTCTTC CASSISPTGYEQFF TRBV11-2 . TRBJ2-1 TRBD1
TGTGCCAGCAGCCAAGTGCGATTATATGGCTACACCTTC CASSQVRLYGYTF TRBV3-1/TRBV3-2 . TRBJ1-2 .
TGTGCCAGTACCGGGACTAGCGTTAGAGATACGCAGTATTTT CASTGTSVRDTQYF TRBV19 . TRBJ2-3 TRBD2
TGCGCCAGCAGTAACCTCGGGAACGAGCAGTACTTC CASSNLGNEQYF TRBV10-2 . TRBJ2-7 .
TGCGCCAGCGAGGACAGGCCGAGCTCCTACAATGAGCAGTTCTTC CASEDRPSSYNEQFF TRBV23-1 . TRBJ2-1 TRBD1
TGTGCCAGCAGCCAAGAAACCAGGGCGGCTGAAGCTTTCTTT CASSQETRAAEAFF TRBV14 . TRBJ1-1 .
TGTGCCAGCAGCTTGGCCGGGGTTGACTCCTACGAGCAGTACTTC CASSLAGVDSYEQYF TRBV5-4 . TRBJ2-7 .
TGTGCCTGGAGTCCCGACAGGAACACTGAAGCTTTCTTT CAWSPDRNTEAFF TRBV30 . TRBJ1-1 .
TGTGCCAGTAGTATAACAAGCGGGCTCGAGCAGTACTTC CASSITSGLEQYF TRBV19 . TRBJ2-7 .
TGTGCCAGCAGCCAAGTGGGAGGGCGGGTATATAGGACCGGGGAGCTGTTTTTT CASSQVGGRVYRTGELFF TRBV3-1/TRBV3-2 . TRBJ2-2 TRBD2
TGCGCCAGCAGCTTGGAGGGGGACAGGATCGGTGGCTACACCTTC CASSLEGDRIGGYTF TRBV5-1 . TRBJ1-2 TRBD1
TGTGCCAGCACAAAGCCATCAGGGGTCACTGAAGCTTTCTTT CASTKPSGVTEAFF TRBV6-5 . TRBJ1-1 .
TGTGCCAGCAGTAGCAGGGTTCCGACCTCCTACGAGCAGTACTTC CASSSRVPTSYEQYF TRBV6-6 . TRBJ2-7 .
TGTGCCAGTAGTATAGTCGGCGGGGGCTCCTACGAGCAGTACTTC CASSIVGGGSYEQYF TRBV19 once TRBJ2-7 TRBD2
TGTGCCAGCAGTTCGCTCCAGGGACTAGCTTTCACCGGGGAGCTGTTTTTT CASSSLQGLAFTGELFF TRBV27 few TRBJ2-2 TRBD2
TGTGCCAGCACCCTTCGGAGGCGACGAGCTTTCTTT CASTLRRRRAFF TRBV27 . TRBJ1-1 .
TGTGCCAGCAGCTTAGCGGTTTCTAGCGGGAGTACAGATACGCAGTATTTT CASSLAVSSGSTDTQYF TRBV7-2 . TRBJ2-3 TRBD2